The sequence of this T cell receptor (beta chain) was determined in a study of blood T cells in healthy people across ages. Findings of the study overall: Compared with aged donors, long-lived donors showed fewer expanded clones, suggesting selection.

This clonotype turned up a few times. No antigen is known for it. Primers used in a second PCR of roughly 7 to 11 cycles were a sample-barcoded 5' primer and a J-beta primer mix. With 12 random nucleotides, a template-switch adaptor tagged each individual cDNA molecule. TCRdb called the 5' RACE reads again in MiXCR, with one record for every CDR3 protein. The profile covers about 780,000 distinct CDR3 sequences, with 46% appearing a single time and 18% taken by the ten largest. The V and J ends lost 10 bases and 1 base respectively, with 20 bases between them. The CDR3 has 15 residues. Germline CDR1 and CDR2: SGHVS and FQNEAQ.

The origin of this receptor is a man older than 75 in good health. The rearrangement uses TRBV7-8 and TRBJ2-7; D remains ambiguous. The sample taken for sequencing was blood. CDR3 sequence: CATRKEKGPSYEQYF. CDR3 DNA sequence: TGTGCCACACGGAAAGAAAAGGGTCCATCCTACGAGCAGTACTTC.